This T cell receptor beta chain was captured in a study of cytomegalovirus exposure and HLA in healthy donors. In germline, CDR1 is GTSNPN, CDR2 SVGIG (reference sequence). The CDR3 runs to 12 residues. Trimming shortened V by 1 base and J by 12 bases, and 14 bases separated the two germline ends. 13 Jbeta primers and 60 Vbeta primers were used for the PCR. Produced via immunoSEQ multiplex PCR; TCRdb's table is partial and in-frame only. The sample records tens of thousands of clones, 79% being singletons. Only one count was recorded for this clone. Its target is unknown. The study, taken as a whole, reports: CMV antigen specificity of three CMV-associated chains was confirmed in vitro. Later on, an analysis tied around 17,000 TCR beta sequences to HLA alleles at 0.05 false discovery rate.

The J gene is TRBJ2-3, the V gene TRBV30; D is perhaps TRBD1 (6 bases). This TCR was recovered from a man between 25 and 39 years old in good health and CMV-seronegative. The specimen sequenced was PBMCs. The CDR3 here is CAWSGAGRGQYF. CDR3 sequence (DNA): TGTGCCTGGAGTGGGGCTGGCAGGGGCCAGTATTTT.